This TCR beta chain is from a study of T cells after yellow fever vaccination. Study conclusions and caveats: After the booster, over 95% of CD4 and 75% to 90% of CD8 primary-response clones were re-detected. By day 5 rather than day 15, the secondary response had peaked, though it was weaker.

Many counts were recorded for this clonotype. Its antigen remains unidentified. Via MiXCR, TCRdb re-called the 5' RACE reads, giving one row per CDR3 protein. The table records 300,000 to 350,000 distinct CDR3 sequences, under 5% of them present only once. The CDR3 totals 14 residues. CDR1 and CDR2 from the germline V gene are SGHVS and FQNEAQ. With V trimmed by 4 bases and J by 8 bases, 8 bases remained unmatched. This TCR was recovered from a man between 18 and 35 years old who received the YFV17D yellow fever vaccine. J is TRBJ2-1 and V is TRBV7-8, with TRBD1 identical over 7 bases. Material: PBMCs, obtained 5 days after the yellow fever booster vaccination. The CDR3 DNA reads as TGTGCCAGCAGCTCGAGGGACAGTTGGTATGAGCAGTTCTTC. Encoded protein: CASSSRDSWYEQFF.